These T cell receptor beta chains were read from a single sample in a study of T cell responses to AZD1222 COVID-19 vaccine. Here immunoSEQ multiplex PCR was the method, and the copy in TCRdb shows in-frame clones only, minus some. The table has 150,000 to 200,000 clones, under 95% seen once. The sequenced sample was peripheral blood, obtained on day 0 of AZD1222 vaccination. The receptors were sampled from an adult in good health. Each CDR3 is given with its conserved first and last residue. Each record gives: D gene, V gene, J gene, clone size, CDR3 protein, CDR3 DNA. The D gene is left open where the match is weak. Part of the rows lack a size; the others show once, few, many or a class for expanded clones.

d_gene: -
v_gene: TRBV7-6
j_gene: TRBJ1-6
abundance: -
CDR3aa: CASSFEGPLHF
CDR3nt: TGTGCCAGCAGCTTTGAAGGACCCCTCCACTTT

d_gene: -
v_gene: TRBV18
j_gene: TRBJ1-5
abundance: few
CDR3aa: CASSPRQTTNQPQHF
CDR3nt: TGTGCCAGCTCACCAAGACAAACCACCAATCAGCCCCAGCATTTT

d_gene: -
v_gene: TRBV19
j_gene: TRBJ1-3
abundance: -
CDR3aa: CASSFGLSGNTIYF
CDR3nt: TGTGCCAGTAGCTTTGGGTTATCTGGAAACACCATATATTTT

d_gene: -
v_gene: TRBV9
j_gene: TRBJ1-2
abundance: -
CDR3aa: CASGSSPNYGYTF
CDR3nt: TGTGCCAGTGGTTCCTCCCCTAACTATGGCTACACCTTC

d_gene: -
v_gene: TRBV10-1
j_gene: TRBJ2-7
abundance: -
CDR3aa: CAKCHEQYF
CDR3nt: TGCGCCAAGTGCCACGAGCAGTACTTC

d_gene: -
v_gene: TRBV7-2
j_gene: TRBJ1-6
abundance: -
CDR3aa: CASSSYRAGNSPLHF
CDR3nt: TGTGCCAGCAGCTCCTACAGGGCTGGTAATTCACCCCTCCACTTT

d_gene: -
v_gene: TRBV6-2/TRBV6-3
j_gene: TRBJ2-4
abundance: -
CDR3aa: CASSYSTTMSAKNIQYF
CDR3nt: TGTGCCAGCAGTTACTCGACCACCATGTCGGCCAAAAACATTCAGTACTTC

d_gene: -
v_gene: TRBV4-3
j_gene: TRBJ1-1
abundance: -
CDR3aa: CASSQDRLANTEAFF
CDR3nt: TGCGCCAGCAGCCAAGATCGCCTTGCGAACACTGAAGCTTTCTTT

d_gene: TRBD1
v_gene: TRBV7-3
j_gene: TRBJ2-1
abundance: -
CDR3aa: CASSLTPRTGHEQFF
CDR3nt: TGTGCCAGCAGCTTAACGCCCCGGACAGGTCATGAGCAGTTCTTC

d_gene: TRBD2
v_gene: TRBV4-1
j_gene: TRBJ2-1
abundance: -
CDR3aa: CASSQWTSANEQFF
CDR3nt: TGCGCCAGCAGCCAATGGACTAGCGCAAATGAGCAGTTCTTC

d_gene: TRBD2
v_gene: TRBV28
j_gene: TRBJ2-7
abundance: once
CDR3aa: CASSLPLAGSYEQYF
CDR3nt: TGTGCCAGCAGTTTACCCCTAGCGGGGTCTTACGAGCAGTACTTC

d_gene: -
v_gene: TRBV24-1
j_gene: TRBJ1-5
abundance: -
CDR3aa: CATSAREVNQPQHF
CDR3nt: TGTGCCACCAGTGCCCGTGAAGTCAATCAGCCCCAGCATTTT

d_gene: -
v_gene: TRBV11-3
j_gene: TRBJ2-2
abundance: -
CDR3aa: CASSPQSGGELFF
CDR3nt: TGTGCCAGCAGCCCCCAGTCCGGCGGGGAGCTGTTTTTT

d_gene: -
v_gene: TRBV10-3
j_gene: TRBJ2-7
abundance: -
CDR3aa: CAIRDTTYEQYF
CDR3nt: TGTGCCATCAGAGACACCACCTACGAGCAGTACTTC

d_gene: -
v_gene: TRBV18
j_gene: TRBJ2-1
abundance: -
CDR3aa: CASSPRVRAGGDEQFF
CDR3nt: TGTGCCAGCTCACCAAGGGTGCGGGCCGGGGGAGATGAGCAGTTCTTC

d_gene: TRBD2
v_gene: TRBV6-5
j_gene: TRBJ2-7
abundance: -
CDR3aa: CASRGTSGTYEQYF
CDR3nt: TGTGCCAGCAGGGGGACTAGCGGTACCTACGAGCAGTACTTC

d_gene: -
v_gene: TRBV7-9
j_gene: TRBJ2-3
abundance: -
CDR3aa: CASSLEGLVGADTQYF
CDR3nt: TGTGCCAGCAGCTTAGAAGGGCTAGTCGGTGCAGATACGCAGTATTTT

d_gene: -
v_gene: TRBV10-3
j_gene: TRBJ1-2
abundance: -
CDR3aa: CAISGGGLDGYTF
CDR3nt: TGTGCCATCAGCGGGGGAGGGCTTGACGGCTACACCTTC

d_gene: -
v_gene: TRBV4-2
j_gene: TRBJ1-1
abundance: -
CDR3aa: CASSQAPGSTEAFF
CDR3nt: TGTGCCAGCAGCCAAGCGCCCGGTAGCACTGAAGCTTTCTTT

d_gene: -
v_gene: TRBV6-1
j_gene: TRBJ1-2
abundance: -
CDR3aa: CASSEAASRALSGYTF
CDR3nt: TGTGCCAGCAGTGAAGCCGCCAGCAGGGCGTTAAGTGGCTACACCTTC

d_gene: -
v_gene: TRBV5-1
j_gene: TRBJ1-4
abundance: -
CDR3aa: CASSLAGTGGNEKLFF
CDR3nt: TGCGCCAGCAGCTTGGCCGGTACTGGGGGTAATGAAAAACTGTTTTTT

d_gene: -
v_gene: TRBV19
j_gene: TRBJ2-2
abundance: -
CDR3aa: CASSTWDAPNTGELFF
CDR3nt: TGTGCCAGTAGTACTTGGGACGCCCCGAACACCGGGGAGCTGTTTTTT

d_gene: TRBD1
v_gene: TRBV12-3/TRBV12-4
j_gene: TRBJ1-3
abundance: -
CDR3aa: CASSLPTGLTIYF
CDR3nt: TGTGCCAGCAGCCTCCCGACAGGGTTAACCATATATTTT

d_gene: -
v_gene: TRBV5-1
j_gene: TRBJ1-1
abundance: -
CDR3aa: CASSLGTANTEAFF
CDR3nt: TGCGCCAGCAGCTTGGGTACGGCGAACACTGAAGCTTTCTTT

d_gene: -
v_gene: TRBV29-1
j_gene: TRBJ2-7
abundance: -
CDR3aa: CSVEVLAGQAGEQYF
CDR3nt: TGCAGCGTTGAAGTTTTGGCCGGGCAGGCCGGGGAGCAGTACTTC